This TCR beta chain was captured in a study of T cell responses to AZD1222 COVID-19 vaccine (dated by TCRdb to the early 2020s). Some background on the complete study: TCR sequencing was performed for 230 to 250 trial participants, of whom around 200 were given two doses of AZD1222 and approximately 25 were given two doses of MenACWY control vaccine. Enrollment into the trials was organized by age into subgroups of 18-55, 56-69 and 70-plus years, and those subgroups contained 148, 28 and 57 TCR-sequenced participants, respectively. Broader findings and caveats from the paper: Participants were mostly white British, with more females than males. The authors suggested clonal diversity may have been underestimated. CD4 TCRs associated with the vaccine covered the entire spike protein, and the dominant responses were in regions 160-218 and 743-854. In the small 56-69-year group, the increase in depth fell short of significance, most likely because of low power. Conclusions about previously exposed vaccinees are limited because only 5 or 6 AZD1222 recipients were SARS-CoV-2 seropositive at baseline. Spike-specific TCR breadth and depth rose significantly after two AZD1222 doses compared with day 0 and with MenACWY recipients. Reportedly, almost half of the unique spike-specific TCRs recognized epitopes lying outside the regions that are mutated in the B.1.351 and B.1.1.7 variants. No day 14 peak-response samples were available, so repertoires were characterized only after the peak T cell response.

Looking up the germline V gene yields CDR1 SGDLS and CDR2 YYNGEE. The CDR3 starts with the cysteine, ends with the phenylalanine, and has 15 residues. Of the read, only the CDR3 DNA is kept; its 45 bases are in frame from base 1. Relative to germline, V is missing 7 bases and J is missing 1 base, with 8 bases of the junction outside any gene match. The time point label, as the study defines it: about 28 days (+/-7) after the second vaccine dose. AZD1222 recipients whose second dose came at about 4 weeks and those whose second dose came at about 12 weeks were combined into one group, since spike-specific TCR depth and breadth did not differ between the two schedules. Samples from vaccinated people were obtained from the UK trials COV001 and COV002, which included a single-blind randomized controlled phase 2/3 trial of AZD1222 (ChAdOx1 nCoV-19) in healthy adults. For TCRbeta chain sequencing, PBMC samples were collected from trial participants at day 0 and at day 28 after the second dose.

With regard to this clone: Its binding antigen is unknown. Base qualities are not recorded, but no much larger clone differs from it by a single base.

The CDR3 regions of human TCRbeta chains were analyzed by immunosequencing. Per the original workflow: Repertoire TCRs were matched against a reference library of SARS-CoV-2-specific TCRs generated with the MIRA antigen-specificity platform. Breadth meant the fraction of unique TCRs that were SARS-CoV-2-associated, whereas depth meant the fraction of total T cells that were SARS-CoV-2-associated. Using the MIRA data, each spike-specific TCR was mapped to the spike region that the TCR reacts to and placed in a CD4 or CD8 class. Log10-transformed breadth and depth values were compared by one-way ANOVA with Sidak's multiple comparisons tests. TCRdb took this table from immuneACCESS and kept in-frame rearrangements with V and J called. Such tables lack part of the clones; where checked against another copy, unresolved V genes explain under half of the gap, and the rest is unexplained. Clone size and V and J calls were adopted from that table, with D and trimming inferred from the DNA. This sample gives 180,000 or so clones in total; around 90% of them show up just once. Less than 2.5% of the sample belongs to the ten largest clones.

The source was peripheral blood, collected 28 days after the second AZD1222 dose. This TCR was sampled from an adult who received the AZD1222 COVID-19 vaccine. This chain is built from TRBV9 and TRBJ1-5; TRBD1 lines up with 7 middle nucleotides. CDR3 loop: CASGETGTSNQPQHF. The nucleotides are TGTGCCAGCGGGGAGACAGGGACCAGCAATCAGCCCCAGCATTTT.